This TCR beta chain was captured in a study of identical twins. This clonotype occurred a few times. The length of the CDR3 is 16 residues. V dropped 5 bases and J dropped 1; count of bases not matched to a gene: 6. The V gene's germline CDR1 is WSHSY and CDR2 SAAADI. MiXCR was run by TCRdb on the 5' RACE reads, yielding one entry per CDR3 protein. Here the sample spans under 300,000 distinct CDR3 sequences, about 6.7% being singletons. The data were also submitted as part of a second study, on T cells expressing NK-cell markers. That work contributes: Seven of the eight sequenced donors were classified as HCMV-seropositive, and one was classified as seronegative. Over 5 donors carried dominant NKG2C+ clonotypes that made up roughly 1.0-7.0% of their CD8+ T cells.

This clonotype originated in a woman between 18 and 29 years old in good health. The gene calls are TRBV10-2 and TRBJ2-3, with 10 bases matching TRBD2. The specimen was CD8+ T cells sorted from blood. CDR3 DNA: TGCGCCAGCAGTTGGAGCGGGGGGGCGGGCACAGATACGCAGTATTTT. Translating it yields CASSWSGGAGTDTQYF.